This is a list of T cell receptor beta chains from one sample in a study of blood T cell repertoires in COVID-19. The table came from immunoSEQ multiplex PCR; TCRdb's copy has only in-frame clones and leaves some out. Of around 65,000 clones in the sample, about 81% were seen once. Sequencing used peripheral blood. The receptors derive from an older man with acute or convalescent COVID-19. CDR3s leave out the opening cysteine and the closing phenylalanine or tryptophan. The D gene is left open where the match is weak.

d_gene	v_gene	CDR3aa
-	TRBV7-2	ASSSHRRVWYNEQF
TRBD1	TRBV5-6	ASSGRTGNTGELF
-	TRBV19	ASSISGSTYEQY
-	TRBV10-3	AISVLASSYEQY
-	TRBV3-1/TRBV3-2	ASSPDSGYEQY
-	TRBV28	ASSLGAGSSYNSPLH
TRBD2	TRBV28	ASSRSGNNGELF
-	TRBV5-1	ASSYEPLSGANVLT
TRBD1	TRBV19	ASSVSSGGLTEAF
-	TRBV7-8	ASSLAGRSNYGYT
-	TRBV27	ASCPEPGDFPSYLTDTQY
TRBD1	TRBV5-5	ASSLRETGGQGTQY
-	TRBV7-3	ASSASLLPYEQY
TRBD2	TRBV11-3	ASSLGRGVSYNEQF
TRBD2	TRBV25-1	ASRASGGATDTQY
TRBD2	TRBV18	ASSPGTSGITDTQY
-	TRBV5-1	ASSLYPRADTQY
-	TRBV7-9	ASSLEGFGGYT
-	TRBV5-1	ASSLRAGEGTEAF
-	TRBV19	ASSIAGNQPQH
TRBD1	TRBV4-1	ASGTLGTAPYNEQF
-	TRBV6-5	ASIPSGDTEAF
-	TRBV4-1	ASSEDEFGRAEAF
TRBD2	TRBV18	ASSPIGTSGSDTQY
TRBD1	TRBV10-3	AISQTGDGQY
-	TRBV6-5	ASSYSGGQTSYGYT
TRBD2	TRBV6-5	ASLSGLAFNEQF
TRBD2	TRBV5-1	ASSLGTSGGHSYEQY
-	TRBV18	ASSPGGRTANYGYT
-	TRBV19	ASSGGSGANVLT
-	TRBV2	ASSPTRTGELF
TRBD1	TRBV25-1	ASSEWTGNTEAF
TRBD1	TRBV19	ASAGTATYEQY
-	TRBV4-3	ASSPSRQTNYGYT
-	TRBV6-6	ASSSQGIRSGYT
-	TRBV7-8	ASNLLGGYEQY
TRBD1	TRBV4-1	ASSQDGDRDRESGYT
-	TRBV28	ASRASNQPQH
TRBD2	TRBV9	ASSVGGGRAHEQF
-	TRBV11-2	ASSTLGASGEQF
-	TRBV6-5	ASSYRGGPGEPQH
TRBD2	TRBV2	ASSGGTSGRGTYEQY
-	TRBV11-2	ASSTPFRGTDTQY
TRBD1	TRBV5-6	ASSLTGGNTQY
TRBD2	TRBV20-1	SASLAGGTDTQY
TRBD2	TRBV11-3	ASSLDPGTSNEQF
-	TRBV11-2	ASSLVRGTGELF
-	TRBV27	ASSKNRVDTEAF
TRBD1	TRBV3-1/TRBV3-2	ASSQLNTLKGQL
TRBD1	TRBV6-5	ATRTGKYEQY
TRBD1	TRBV5-1	ASSQQGAGNTEAF
-	TRBV7-6	ASSLEGFPEAF